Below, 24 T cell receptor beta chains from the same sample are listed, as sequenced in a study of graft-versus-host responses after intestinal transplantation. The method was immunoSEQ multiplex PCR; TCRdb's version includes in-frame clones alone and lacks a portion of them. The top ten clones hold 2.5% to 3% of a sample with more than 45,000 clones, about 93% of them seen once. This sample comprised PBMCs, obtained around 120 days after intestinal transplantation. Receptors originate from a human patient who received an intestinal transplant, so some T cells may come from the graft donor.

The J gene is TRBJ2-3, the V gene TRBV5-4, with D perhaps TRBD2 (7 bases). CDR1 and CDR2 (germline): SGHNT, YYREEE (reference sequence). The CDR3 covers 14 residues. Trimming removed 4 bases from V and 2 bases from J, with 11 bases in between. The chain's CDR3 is CASSVGGPTDTQYF. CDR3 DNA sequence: TGTGCCAGCAGCGTCGGGGGGCCCACAGATACGCAGTATTTT.

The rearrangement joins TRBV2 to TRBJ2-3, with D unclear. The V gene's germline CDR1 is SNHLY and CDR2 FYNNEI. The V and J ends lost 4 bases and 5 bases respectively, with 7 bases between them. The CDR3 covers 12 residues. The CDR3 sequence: CASSGALDTQYF. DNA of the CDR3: TGTGCCAGCAGTGGTGCCCTAGATACGCAGTATTTT.

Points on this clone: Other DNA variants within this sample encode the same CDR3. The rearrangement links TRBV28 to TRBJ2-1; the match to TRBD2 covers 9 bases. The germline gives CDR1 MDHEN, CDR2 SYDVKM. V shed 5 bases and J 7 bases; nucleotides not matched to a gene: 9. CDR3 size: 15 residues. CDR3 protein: CASSLLAGLYNEQFF. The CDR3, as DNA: TGTGCCAGCAGTCTGCTAGCGGGGTTATATAATGAGCAGTTCTTC.

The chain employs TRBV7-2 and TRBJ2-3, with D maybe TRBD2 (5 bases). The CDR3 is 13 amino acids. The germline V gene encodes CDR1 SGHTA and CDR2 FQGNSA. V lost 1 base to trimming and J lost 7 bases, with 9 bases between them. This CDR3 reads CASSLGPGNTQYF. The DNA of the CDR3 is TGTGCCAGCAGCTTAGGGCCCGGGAATACGCAGTATTTT.

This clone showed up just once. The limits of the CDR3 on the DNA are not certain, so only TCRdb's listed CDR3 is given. This chain's CDR3 is CASSFGNGTAMNTEAFF. The rearrangement links TRBV5-1 to TRBJ1-1; the table names TRBD1, a call not compared with the DNA. CDR1 is SGHRS and CDR2 is YFSETQ in the germline V gene. The CDR3 has 17 residues if both end residues are counted.

This CDR3 reads CASSQGTSNEQYF. CDR3 sequence (DNA): TGTGCCAGCAGCCAAGGGACTAGCAACGAGCAGTACTTC. The chain is built from TRBV4-2 and TRBJ2-5, with 8 bases fitting TRBD2. Judging by the DNA end, TRBJ2-7 fits better; the J call may be wrong. This CDR3 comprises 13 residues. CDR1 is LGHNA, CDR2 YNFKEQ, per germline.

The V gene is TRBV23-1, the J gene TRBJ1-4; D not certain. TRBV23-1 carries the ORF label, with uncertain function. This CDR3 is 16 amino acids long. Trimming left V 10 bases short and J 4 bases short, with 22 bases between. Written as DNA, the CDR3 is TGCGCCACTCGTCACGGACCCCCCGTCTTTAATGAAAAACTGTTTTTT. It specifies CATRHGPPVFNEKLFF.

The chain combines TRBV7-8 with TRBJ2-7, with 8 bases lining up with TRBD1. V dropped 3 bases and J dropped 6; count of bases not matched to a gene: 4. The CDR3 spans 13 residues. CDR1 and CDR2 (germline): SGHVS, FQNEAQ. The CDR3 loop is CASSFPDRGEQYF. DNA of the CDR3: TGTGCCAGCAGCTTCCCCGACAGGGGCGAGCAGTACTTC.

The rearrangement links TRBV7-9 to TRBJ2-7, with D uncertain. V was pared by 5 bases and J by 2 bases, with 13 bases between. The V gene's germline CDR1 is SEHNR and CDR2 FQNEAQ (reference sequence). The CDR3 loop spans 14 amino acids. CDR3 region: CASSAREIPYEQYF. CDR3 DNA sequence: TGTGCCAGCAGCGCGAGAGAGATCCCCTACGAGCAGTACTTC.

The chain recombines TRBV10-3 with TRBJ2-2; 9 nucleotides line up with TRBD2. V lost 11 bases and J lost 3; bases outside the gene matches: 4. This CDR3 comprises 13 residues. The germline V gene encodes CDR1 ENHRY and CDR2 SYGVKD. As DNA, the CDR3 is TGTGCCGCCCGACTAGCGGACACCGGGGAGCTGTTTTTT. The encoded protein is CAARLADTGELFF.

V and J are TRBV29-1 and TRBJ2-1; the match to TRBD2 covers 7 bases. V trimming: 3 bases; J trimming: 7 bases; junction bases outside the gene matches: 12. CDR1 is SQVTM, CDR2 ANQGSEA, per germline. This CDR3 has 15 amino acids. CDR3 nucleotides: TGCAGCGTTGAGCCGGGACTAAAACCTGGGAATGAGCAGTTCTTC. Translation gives CSVEPGLKPGNEQFF.

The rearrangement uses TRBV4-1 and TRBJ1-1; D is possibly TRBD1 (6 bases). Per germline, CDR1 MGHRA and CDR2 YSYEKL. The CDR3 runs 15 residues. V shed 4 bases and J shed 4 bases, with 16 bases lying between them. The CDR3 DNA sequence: TGCGCCAGCAGCCGTGCGGGGGGCGTTGGCACTGAAGCTTTCTTT. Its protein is CASSRAGGVGTEAFF.

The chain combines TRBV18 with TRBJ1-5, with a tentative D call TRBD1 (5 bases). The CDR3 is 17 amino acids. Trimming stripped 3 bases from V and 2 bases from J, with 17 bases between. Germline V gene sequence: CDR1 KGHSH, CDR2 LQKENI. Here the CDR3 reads CASSPGHVGTGNQPQHF. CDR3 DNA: TGTGCCAGCTCACCTGGACATGTAGGCACTGGCAATCAGCCCCAGCATTTT. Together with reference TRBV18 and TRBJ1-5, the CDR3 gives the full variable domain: NAGVMQNPRHLVRRRGQEARLRCSPMKGHSHVYWYRQLPEEGLKFMVYLQKENIIDESGMPKERFSAEFPKEGPSILRIQQVVRGDSAAYFCASSPGHVGTGNQPQHFGDGTRLSIL.

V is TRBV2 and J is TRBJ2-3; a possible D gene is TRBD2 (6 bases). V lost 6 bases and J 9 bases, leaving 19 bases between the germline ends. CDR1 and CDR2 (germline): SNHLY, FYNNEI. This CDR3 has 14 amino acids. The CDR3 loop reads CASSQTGRGLTQYF. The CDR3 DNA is TGTGCCAGCAGCCAAACGGGGCGGGGATTGACGCAGTATTTT.

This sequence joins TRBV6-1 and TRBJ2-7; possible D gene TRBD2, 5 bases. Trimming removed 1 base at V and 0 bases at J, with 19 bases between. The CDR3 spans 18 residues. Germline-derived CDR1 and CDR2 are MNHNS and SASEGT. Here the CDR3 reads CASSEVSVLGGGSYEQYF. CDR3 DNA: TGTGCCAGCAGTGAAGTAAGTGTTTTAGGAGGAGGCTCCTACGAGCAGTACTTC.

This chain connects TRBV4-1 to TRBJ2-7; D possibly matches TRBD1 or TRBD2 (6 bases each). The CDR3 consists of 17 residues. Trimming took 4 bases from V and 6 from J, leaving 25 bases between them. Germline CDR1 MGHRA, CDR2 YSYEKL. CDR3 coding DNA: TGCGCCAGCAGCCGGGTGGTATGGGATGGGGGGCTTCGCGAGCAGTACTTC. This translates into CASSRVVWDGGLREQYF.

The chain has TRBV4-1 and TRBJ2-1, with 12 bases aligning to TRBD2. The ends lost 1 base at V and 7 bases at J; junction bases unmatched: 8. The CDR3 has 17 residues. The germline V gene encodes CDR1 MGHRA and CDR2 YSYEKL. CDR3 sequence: CASSQAPTSGRSNEQFF. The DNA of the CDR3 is TGCGCCAGCAGCCAAGCCCCGACTAGCGGGAGATCAAATGAGCAGTTCTTC.

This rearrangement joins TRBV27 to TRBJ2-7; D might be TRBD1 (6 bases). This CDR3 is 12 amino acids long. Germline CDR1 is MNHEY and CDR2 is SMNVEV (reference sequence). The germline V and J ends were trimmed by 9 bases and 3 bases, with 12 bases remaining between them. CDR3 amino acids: CASRDNYYEQYF. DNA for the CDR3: TGTGCCAGTAGGGACAACTACTACGAGCAGTACTTC.

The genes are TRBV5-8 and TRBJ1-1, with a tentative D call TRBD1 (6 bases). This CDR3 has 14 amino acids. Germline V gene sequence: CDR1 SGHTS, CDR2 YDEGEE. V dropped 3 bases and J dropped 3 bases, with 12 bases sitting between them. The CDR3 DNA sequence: TGTGCCAGCAGCTCACGACAGGTGTACACTGAAGCTTTCTTT. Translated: CASSSRQVYTEAFF.

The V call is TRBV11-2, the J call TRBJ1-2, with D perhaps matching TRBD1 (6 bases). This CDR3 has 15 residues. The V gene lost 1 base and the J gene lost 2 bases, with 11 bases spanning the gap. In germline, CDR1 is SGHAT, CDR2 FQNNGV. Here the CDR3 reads CASSLAFRGNYGYTF. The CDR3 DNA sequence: TGTGCCAGCAGCTTAGCATTTAGGGGGAACTATGGCTACACCTTC.

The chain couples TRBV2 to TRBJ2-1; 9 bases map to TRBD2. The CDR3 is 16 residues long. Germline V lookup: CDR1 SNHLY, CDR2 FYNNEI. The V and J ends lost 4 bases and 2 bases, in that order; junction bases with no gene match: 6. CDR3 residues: CASSGGAGGTYNEQFF. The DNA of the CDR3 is TGTGCCAGCAGTGGGGGCGCGGGAGGGACCTACAATGAGCAGTTCTTC.

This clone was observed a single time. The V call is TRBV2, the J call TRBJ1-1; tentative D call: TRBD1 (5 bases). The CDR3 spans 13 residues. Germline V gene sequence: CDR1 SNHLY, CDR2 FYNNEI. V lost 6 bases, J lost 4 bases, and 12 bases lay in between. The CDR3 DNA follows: TGTGCCAGCAGAAAAACAGGATTCACTGAAGCTTTCTTT. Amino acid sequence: CASRKTGFTEAFF.

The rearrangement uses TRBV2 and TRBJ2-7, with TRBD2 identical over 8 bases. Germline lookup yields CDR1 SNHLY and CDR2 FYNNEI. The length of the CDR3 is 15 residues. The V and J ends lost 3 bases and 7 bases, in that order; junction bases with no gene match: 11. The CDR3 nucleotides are TGTGCCAGCAGTGATTCTAGCGGGCGGTTGGGTGAGCAGTACTTC. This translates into CASSDSSGRLGEQYF.

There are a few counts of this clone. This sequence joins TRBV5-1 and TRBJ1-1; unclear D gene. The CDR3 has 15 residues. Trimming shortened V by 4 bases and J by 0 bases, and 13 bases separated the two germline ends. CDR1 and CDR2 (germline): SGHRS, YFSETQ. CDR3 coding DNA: TGCGCCAGCAGCCCCGTTAATAGGGTGAACACTGAAGCTTTCTTT. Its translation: CASSPVNRVNTEAFF. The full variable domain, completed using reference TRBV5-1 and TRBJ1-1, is KAGVTQTPRYLIKTRGQQVTLSCSPISGHRSVSWYQQTPGQGLQFLFEYFSETQRNKGNFPGRFSGRQFSNSRSEMNVSTLELGDSALYLCASSPVNRVNTEAFFGQGTRLTVV.